The 28 T cell receptor beta chains in this list originate from one sample, sequenced in a study of T-cell reconstitution after alpha-beta-depleted transplantation in children. During its preparation, the TCRbeta library received unique molecular identifiers. TCRdb recomputed calls from the PCR reads with MiXCR, one row per CDR3 protein. The sample records roughly 300,000 distinct CDR3 sequences, 10% being singletons. The starting material was PBMCs from the stem cell graft donor, obtained from the stem cell graft. The source is a human donor who donated a stem cell graft to a child with acute lymphoblastic leukemia.

The chain recombines TRBV2 with TRBJ2-3; the match to TRBD1 covers 10 bases. Trimming at V came to 5 bases and at J to 4 bases, leaving 6 bases not matched to a gene. CDR1 and CDR2 from the germline V gene are SNHLY and FYNNEI. The CDR3 consists of 15 residues. This CDR3 reads CASSIGQGEADTQYF. CDR3 DNA: TGTGCCAGCAGTATAGGACAGGGGGAGGCAGATACGCAGTATTTT.

This clonotype was counted only a few times. The chain recombines TRBV4-3 with TRBJ2-2; D is undetermined. CDR1 LGHNA and CDR2 YSLEER come from the germline V gene. The CDR3 totals 15 residues. V was clipped by 0 bases and J by 4 bases, with 9 bases between them. The CDR3 DNA is TGCGCCAGCAGCCAAGAAGAAGTGGGCACCGGGGAGCTGTTTTTT. It translates to CASSQEEVGTGELFF.

The chain is built from TRBV6-2 or TRBV6-3 and TRBJ2-7, with D possibly being TRBD2 (5 bases). The V and J ends lost 2 bases and 1 base respectively, with 9 bases between them. This CDR3 contains 14 residues. The germline V gene encodes CDR1 MNHEY and CDR2 SVGEGT. The CDR3 nucleotides are TGTGCCAGCAGTTACCATACGGGATCCTACGAGCAGTACTTC. It codes for CASSYHTGSYEQYF.

In its sample, this clonotype was seen a few times. The V and J genes are TRBV3-1 and TRBJ2-3, with 11 bases fitting TRBD2. The germline CDR1 and CDR2 sequences are LGHDT and YNNKEL (reference sequence). J was trimmed by 3 bases and V by 5 bases; bases with no gene match: 7. CDR3 size: 16 residues. As DNA, the CDR3 is TGTGCCAGCAGCAAAGGGACTAGCGGTGGGACAGATACGCAGTATTTT. Encoded protein: CASSKGTSGGTDTQYF.

This clonotype was observed a few times. V is TRBV20-1 and J is TRBJ1-4, with 7 bases that match TRBD1. The trim removed 0 bases at V and 2 bases at J, leaving 6 bases unmatched. Germline values: CDR1 DFQATT, CDR2 SNEGSKA (reference sequence). There are 16 residues in the CDR3. The CDR3 nucleotides are TGCAGTGCTAGAGAACCAACAGGGGCCACTAATGAAAAACTGTTTTTT. As protein: CSAREPTGATNEKLFF.

The J gene is TRBJ2-1, the V gene TRBV5-1; the match to TRBD1 covers 7 bases. CDR1 is SGHRS and CDR2 is YFSETQ in the germline V gene. The trim removed 5 bases at V and 5 bases at J, leaving 13 bases unmatched. This CDR3 contains 16 residues. Here the CDR3 reads CASSYDRVLRDNEQFF. For the CDR3, the DNA is TGCGCCAGCAGTTATGACAGGGTCCTTCGCGACAATGAGCAGTTCTTC.

This clonotype has a handful of counts. V and J are TRBV7-6 and TRBJ2-7, with unresolved D. This CDR3 is 12 amino acids long. The germline V and J ends were trimmed by 7 bases and 3 bases, with 10 bases remaining between them. Germline V gene lookup returns CDR1 SGHVS and CDR2 FNYEAQ. The CDR3 nucleotides read TGTGCCAGCACCTCACATGGCTACGAGCAGTACTTC. This sequence encodes CASTSHGYEQYF.

The chain uses TRBV20-1 and TRBJ2-3; 7 bases agree with TRBD2. The CDR3 length is 17 residues. Losses at the gene ends were 7 bases for V and 2 bases for J; bases not matched to a gene: 18. Per the germline V gene, CDR1 is DFQATT and CDR2 is SNEGSKA (reference sequence). DNA of the CDR3: TGCAGTGTACTTGTGAGCGGGGAGTGGTGTTACACAGATACGCAGTATTTT. It codes for CSVLVSGEWCYTDTQYF.

To note about this clonotype: The final CDR3 position lacks the conserved phenylalanine or tryptophan, pointing to a likely read error. V gene TRBV2 combines with J gene TRBJ1-1; 9 bases map to TRBD1. Unmatched junction bases numbered 18, after V lost 8 bases and J lost 11 bases. This CDR3 is 15 amino acids long. Germline V gives CDR1 SNHLY, CDR2 FYNNEI. The CDR3 reads CASPFRDRVLLGAFV. The CDR3 DNA is TGTGCCAGCCCATTCCGGGACAGGGTGCTTTTGGGCGCTTTCGTT.

This clonotype was seen a few times. This chain links TRBV7-9 with TRBJ2-1; 7 nucleotides line up with TRBD1. V shed 0 bases, J shed 12 bases, and the junction held 8 bases outside the gene matches. Germline V CDR1 and CDR2: SEHNR, FQNEAQ (reference sequence). This CDR3 spans 14 amino acids. The CDR3 reads CASSLAIQGDVQFF. The CDR3 DNA is TGTGCCAGCAGCTTAGCGATCCAGGGGGACGTGCAGTTCTTC.

The table lists this clonotype with a few counts. The chain links TRBV11-2 to TRBJ2-5; TRBD2 aligns across 7 bases. V trimming: 3 bases; J trimming: 0 bases; junction bases outside the gene matches: 7. CDR1 and CDR2 from the germline V gene are SGHAT and FQNNGV. The CDR3 contains 16 residues. The CDR3 loop is CASSFSVAGHQETQYF. The CDR3 DNA is TGTGCCAGCAGCTTCAGTGTAGCGGGTCACCAAGAGACCCAGTACTTC.

CDR3 nucleotide sequence: TGTGCCAGCAGCTTCGGACCGCGCACAGATACGCAGTATTTT. Protein product: CASSFGPRTDTQYF. The chain links TRBV7-2 to TRBJ2-3; D uncertain. This CDR3 is 14 amino acids long. Germline V lookup: CDR1 SGHTA, CDR2 FQGNSA. V was clipped by 3 bases and J by 1 base, with 8 bases between them.

This clonotype was detected a few times. This chain links TRBV20-1 with TRBJ1-5, with D possibly TRBD1 on 6 matching bases. Trimming left V 3 bases short and J 2 bases short, with 20 bases between. Per germline, CDR1 DFQATT and CDR2 SNEGSKA (reference sequence). CDR3 size: 17 residues. CDR3 protein: CSASPGTLAFGNQPQHF. CDR3 nucleotide sequence: TGCAGTGCTAGCCCTGGGACACTCGCTTTCGGCAATCAGCCCCAGCATTTT.

Regarding this clonotype: One end of the junction is discordant with germline, which a read error may explain. V usage is TRBV12-3 or TRBV12-4 and J usage is TRBJ2-3, with 9 nucleotides matching TRBD2. The CDR3 sequence is 18 residues long. The CDR3 nucleotides read TGTACCAGCAGTTTAGCCAGCGGGAGGATCGCGGGCACAGATACGCAGTATTTT. Encoded protein: CTSSLASGRIAGTDTQYF.

The chain employs TRBV23-1 and TRBJ2-7; the D gene is possibly TRBD1 (6 bases). TRBV23-1 is flagged as an ORF with uncertain function. V was clipped by 2 bases and J by 2 bases, with 13 bases between them. The CDR3 spans 15 residues. The CDR3 DNA follows: TGCGCCAGCAGTCAACCAGGACAGATGACCTACGAGCAGTACTTC. Translated, it gives CASSQPGQMTYEQYF.

The chain is built from TRBV20-1 and TRBJ1-2; 8 bases align to TRBD1. After removal of 4 bases from V and 8 bases from J, the junction contained 6 bases not matched to a gene. CDR1 is DFQATT and CDR2 is SNEGSKA in the germline V gene (reference sequence). The CDR3 sequence is 12 residues long. Here the CDR3 DNA reads TGCAGTGCTACCCGACAGGGGATAGGCTACACCTTC. It specifies CSATRQGIGYTF.

This clonotype was observed a few times. The rearrangement joins TRBV7-2 to TRBJ2-7; 7 nucleotides line up with TRBD2. CDR1 SGHTA and CDR2 FQGNSA come from the germline V gene. The length of the CDR3 is 16 residues. Trimming took 4 bases from V and 3 from J; bases not matched to a gene: 12. As DNA, the CDR3 is TGTGCCAGCAGCTCCCTTAGCGGGCCCACAGGCTACGAGCAGTACTTC. This sequence encodes CASSSLSGPTGYEQYF.

The V and J genes are TRBV9 and TRBJ1-2; 7 nucleotides agree with TRBD1. CDR1 is SGDLS and CDR2 is YYNGEE in the germline V gene. J gave up 2 bases and V 5 bases, and 15 bases lay outside the gene matches. CDR3 length: 17 residues. The CDR3 DNA reads as TGTGCCAGCAGTGATCAAGCAGGGGGAACCATGAACTATGGCTACACCTTC. As protein: CASSDQAGGTMNYGYTF. Drawing the rest from reference TRBV9 and TRBJ1-2, the complete variable domain is DSGVTQTPKHLITATGQRVTLRCSPRSGDLSVYWYQQSLDQGLQFLIQYYNGEERAKGNILERFSAQQFPDLHSELNLSSLELGDSALYFCASSDQAGGTMNYGYTFGSGTRLTVV.

This clonotype came up many times. The V gene is TRBV19, the J gene TRBJ1-1, with D uncertain. Germline CDR1 reads LNHDA; CDR2 reads SQIVND (reference sequence). The CDR3 spans 12 residues. Trimming left V 6 bases short and J 1 base short, with 6 bases between. In nucleotides, the CDR3 is TGTGCCAGTAGGCGGCCGAACACTGAAGCTTTCTTT. Translation: CASRRPNTEAFF.

The chain couples TRBV10-2 to TRBJ2-7; TRBD2 matches 8 bases. Germline V CDR1 and CDR2: WSHSY, SAAADI. J lost 3 bases, V lost 2 bases, and 6 bases had no gene match. The CDR3 totals 15 residues. CDR3 protein: CASSEDLAGLYEQYF. CDR3 sequence (DNA): TGCGCCAGCAGTGAGGACTTAGCGGGGCTCTACGAGCAGTACTTC.

The rearrangement joins TRBV27 to TRBJ2-3; 7 bases are a match to TRBD2. CDR1 is MNHEY, CDR2 SMNVEV, per germline (reference sequence). After removal of 3 bases from V and 6 bases from J, the junction contained 9 bases not matched to a gene. The CDR3 has 15 amino acids. The CDR3 region has the DNA TGTGCCAGCAGTTTGTCGGCGGGAGTTGGGGATACGCAGTATTTT. It encodes CASSLSAGVGDTQYF.

J is TRBJ1-5 and V is TRBV28; 8 bases align to TRBD1. The CDR3 sequence is 14 residues long. The germline gives CDR1 MDHEN, CDR2 SYDVKM. J lost 7 bases, V lost 6 bases, and 8 bases had no gene match. CDR3 protein: CASSLRGLRQPQHF. DNA for the CDR3: TGTGCCAGCAGCCTCAGGGGGCTAAGGCAGCCCCAGCATTTT.

There are many counts of this clonotype. The V and J genes are TRBV5-1 and TRBJ2-2, with TRBD1 as a possible D gene (6 bases). V was shortened by 3 bases and J by 6 bases, with 6 bases between the two germline ends. CDR1 is SGHRS and CDR2 is YFSETQ in the germline V gene. The CDR3 has 12 residues. CDR3: CASSWTAGELFF. The CDR3 region has the DNA TGCGCCAGCAGCTGGACAGCCGGGGAGCTGTTTTTT. The full variable domain, completed using reference TRBV5-1 and TRBJ2-2, is KAGVTQTPRYLIKTRGQQVTLSCSPISGHRSVSWYQQTPGQGLQFLFEYFSETQRNKGNFPGRFSGRQFSNSRSEMNVSTLELGDSALYLCASSWTAGELFFGEGSRLTVL.

This clonotype was counted only a few times. The genes are TRBV3-1 and TRBJ1-2; D is undetermined. Per germline, CDR1 LGHDT and CDR2 YNNKEL (reference sequence). This CDR3 region has 16 residues. V was shortened by 3 bases and J by 7 bases, with 21 bases between the two germline ends. Here the CDR3 DNA reads TGTGCCAGCAGCCAGCCGGGTGCGGCACGCGAGTCTGGCTACACCTTC. Amino acids: CASSQPGAARESGYTF.

This chain links TRBV5-6 with TRBJ2-3; D may match TRBD1 or TRBD2 (5 bases each). This CDR3 spans 13 amino acids. Germline lookup yields CDR1 SGHDT and CDR2 YYEEEE. V was trimmed by 4 bases and J by 4 bases, leaving 10 bases between them. The CDR3 DNA sequence: TGTGCCAGCAGCGTGGGACGGTCAGATACGCAGTATTTT. It translates to CASSVGRSDTQYF.

This clonotype showed up just a few times. This rearrangement joins TRBV3-1 to TRBJ2-3; 8 nucleotides match TRBD2. Germline CDR1 is LGHDT and CDR2 is YNNKEL (reference sequence). CDR3 length: 15 residues. Unmatched junction bases numbered 5, after V lost 4 bases and J lost 2 bases. CDR3 sequence: CASSREREHTDTQYF. CDR3 bases: TGTGCCAGCAGCCGGGAGCGGGAGCACACAGATACGCAGTATTTT.

This clonotype has more than one count but fewer than ten. V gene TRBV6-1 combines with J gene TRBJ2-7; 9 bases match TRBD1. CDR3 length equals 16 residues. Germline values: CDR1 MNHNS, CDR2 SASEGT. The J segment lost 2 bases and the V segment lost 8 bases, leaving 13 bases of the junction unmatched. CDR3 DNA sequence: TGTGCCAGCCCCCCCTGGGAGGGACAGGGAACCTACGAGCAGTACTTC. Amino acid sequence: CASPPWEGQGTYEQYF.

J is TRBJ2-1 and V is TRBV6-5; 9 bases are a match to TRBD2. CDR3 size: 15 residues. V lost 2 bases to trimming and J lost 8 bases; unmatched junction nucleotides: 7. Germline V lookup: CDR1 MNHEY, CDR2 SVGAGI. The CDR3 loop reads CASSYGLAGSDEQFF. The CDR3 DNA reads as TGTGCCAGCAGTTACGGGCTAGCGGGATCTGATGAGCAGTTCTTC.